The 11 T cell receptor beta chains below come from one sample, sequenced in a study of cytomegalovirus exposure and HLA in healthy donors. Researchers ran the PCR with 60 Vbeta and 13 Jbeta primers. Produced via immunoSEQ multiplex PCR; TCRdb's table is partial and in-frame only. The data contain about 170,000 clones, 73% of them singletons. Sequences were obtained from PBMCs. The receptor set was obtained from a woman under 30 in good health and CMV-seropositive.

The chain joins TRBV27 to TRBJ2-5; D possibly corresponds to TRBD1 (6 bases). Matching the DNA end better, TRBJ2-7 makes the J call doubtful. Germline V gene data show CDR1 as MNHEY and CDR2 as SMNVEV (reference sequence). This CDR3 has 19 amino acids. The CDR3 is CASSLYTVSCIRGSYEQYF. DNA of the CDR3: TGTGCCAGCAGTTTATATACGGTCTCGTGTATAAGGGGGTCCTACGAGCAGTACTTC.

The rearrangement joins TRBV30 to TRBJ2-7, with 8 bases matching TRBD1. Trimming cost V 2 bases and J 5 bases; bases outside gene matches: 8. Germline-derived CDR1 and CDR2 are GTSNPN and SVGIG (reference sequence). The CDR3 has 14 amino acids. The CDR3 is CAWSRQGTLHEQYF. CDR3 bases: TGTGCCTGGAGTCGACAGGGGACCCTTCACGAGCAGTACTTC.

The chain couples TRBV11-2 to TRBJ2-7, with TRBD1 identical over 9 bases. V lost 3 bases, J lost 3 bases, and 3 bases stayed unmatched. Germline CDR1 is SGHAT and CDR2 is FQNNGV. The CDR3 has 14 amino acids. The DNA of the CDR3 is TGTGCCAGCAGCTTTGTGACAGGGGGCTACGAGCAGTACTTC. Translation: CASSFVTGGYEQYF.

The chain links TRBV7-9 to TRBJ1-2; 8 bases are a match to TRBD1. Per germline, CDR1 SEHNR and CDR2 FQNEAQ (reference sequence). Trimming took 0 bases from V and 8 from J; bases not matched to a gene: 11. The CDR3 spans 16 residues. The CDR3 region has the DNA TGTGCCAGCAGCTTAGCCGAATCGGACAGGGAGAGGGGCTACACCTTC. This translates into CASSLAESDRERGYTF.

The V call is TRBV7-8, the J call TRBJ2-7, with 8 bases matching TRBD1. Germline values: CDR1 SGHVS, CDR2 FQNEAQ. Trimming cost V 4 bases and J 0 bases; bases outside gene matches: 8. The CDR3 length is 16 residues. CDR3 in DNA: TGTGCCAGCAGCTCTACAGGGGGTTCCTTCTCCTACGAGCAGTACTTC. Amino acid sequence: CASSSTGGSFSYEQYF.

This sequence joins TRBV7-8 and TRBJ2-7, with 8 positions matching TRBD1. V shed 5 bases and J 3 bases; nucleotides not matched to a gene: 3. CDR3 length: 13 residues. From germline, CDR1 is SGHVS and CDR2 FQNEAQ. CDR3 protein: CASSQDRVYEQYF. Here the CDR3 DNA reads TGTGCCAGCAGCCAGGACAGGGTCTACGAGCAGTACTTC.

This clone has just one count. This sequence joins TRBV4-3 and TRBJ1-2, with 7 nucleotides matching TRBD1. V shed 1 base and J 5 bases; nucleotides not matched to a gene: 7. The CDR3 contains 15 residues. The V gene's germline CDR1 is LGHNA and CDR2 YSLEER. The CDR3 region has the DNA TGCGCCAGCAGCCAAGGCGGGACAGAAGTTTATGGCTACACCTTC. This translates into CASSQGGTEVYGYTF.

J is TRBJ2-7 and V is TRBV6-5; 8 nucleotides align to TRBD1. The CDR3 is made up of 13 amino acids. V lost 6 bases to trimming and J lost 4 bases; unmatched junction nucleotides: 5. CDR1 is MNHEY, CDR2 SVGAGI, per germline. CDR3 loop: CASRTGQGYEQYF. CDR3 coding DNA: TGTGCCAGCAGAACAGGACAGGGATACGAGCAGTACTTC.

The chain couples TRBV28 to TRBJ2-7, with TRBD1 identical over 8 bases. Germline lookup yields CDR1 MDHEN and CDR2 SYDVKM. Trimming at V came to 6 bases and at J to 4 bases, leaving 2 bases not matched to a gene. The CDR3 loop spans 12 amino acids. The CDR3 loop reads CASRDRVYEQYF. As DNA, the CDR3 is TGTGCCAGCAGGGACAGGGTATACGAGCAGTACTTC.

The CDR3 DNA is TGTGCCAGCAGCCCCGGACTAGCGGGGGCCGAGCAGTTCTTC. Protein product: CASSPGLAGAEQFF. This chain links TRBV5-4 with TRBJ2-1, with 13 positions matching TRBD2. This CDR3 is 14 amino acids long. CDR1 is SGHNT and CDR2 is YYREEE in the germline V gene (reference sequence). V shed 4 bases and J 10 bases; nucleotides not matched to a gene: 5.

The chain is built from TRBV5-1 and TRBJ2-5; 8 positions agree with TRBD2. From germline, CDR1 is SGHRS and CDR2 YFSETQ. The V and J ends lost 0 bases and 2 bases, in that order; junction bases with no gene match: 6. This CDR3 is built from 16 residues. CDR3 sequence: CASSLGPAGAQETQYF. The CDR3 DNA reads as TGCGCCAGCAGCTTGGGCCCAGCGGGGGCACAAGAGACCCAGTACTTC.